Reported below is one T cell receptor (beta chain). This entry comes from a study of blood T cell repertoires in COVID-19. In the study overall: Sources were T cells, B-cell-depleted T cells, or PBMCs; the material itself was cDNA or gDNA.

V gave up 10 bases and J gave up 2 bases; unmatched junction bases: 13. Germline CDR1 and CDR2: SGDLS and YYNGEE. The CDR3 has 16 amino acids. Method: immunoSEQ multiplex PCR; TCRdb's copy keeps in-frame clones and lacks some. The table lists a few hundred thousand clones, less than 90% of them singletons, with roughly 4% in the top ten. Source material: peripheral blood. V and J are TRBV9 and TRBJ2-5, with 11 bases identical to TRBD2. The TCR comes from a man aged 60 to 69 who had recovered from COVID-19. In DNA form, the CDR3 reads TGTGCCCCAATCACCACTAGCGGGGGCGATCAAGAGACCCAGTACTTC. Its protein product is CAPITTSGGDQETQYF.